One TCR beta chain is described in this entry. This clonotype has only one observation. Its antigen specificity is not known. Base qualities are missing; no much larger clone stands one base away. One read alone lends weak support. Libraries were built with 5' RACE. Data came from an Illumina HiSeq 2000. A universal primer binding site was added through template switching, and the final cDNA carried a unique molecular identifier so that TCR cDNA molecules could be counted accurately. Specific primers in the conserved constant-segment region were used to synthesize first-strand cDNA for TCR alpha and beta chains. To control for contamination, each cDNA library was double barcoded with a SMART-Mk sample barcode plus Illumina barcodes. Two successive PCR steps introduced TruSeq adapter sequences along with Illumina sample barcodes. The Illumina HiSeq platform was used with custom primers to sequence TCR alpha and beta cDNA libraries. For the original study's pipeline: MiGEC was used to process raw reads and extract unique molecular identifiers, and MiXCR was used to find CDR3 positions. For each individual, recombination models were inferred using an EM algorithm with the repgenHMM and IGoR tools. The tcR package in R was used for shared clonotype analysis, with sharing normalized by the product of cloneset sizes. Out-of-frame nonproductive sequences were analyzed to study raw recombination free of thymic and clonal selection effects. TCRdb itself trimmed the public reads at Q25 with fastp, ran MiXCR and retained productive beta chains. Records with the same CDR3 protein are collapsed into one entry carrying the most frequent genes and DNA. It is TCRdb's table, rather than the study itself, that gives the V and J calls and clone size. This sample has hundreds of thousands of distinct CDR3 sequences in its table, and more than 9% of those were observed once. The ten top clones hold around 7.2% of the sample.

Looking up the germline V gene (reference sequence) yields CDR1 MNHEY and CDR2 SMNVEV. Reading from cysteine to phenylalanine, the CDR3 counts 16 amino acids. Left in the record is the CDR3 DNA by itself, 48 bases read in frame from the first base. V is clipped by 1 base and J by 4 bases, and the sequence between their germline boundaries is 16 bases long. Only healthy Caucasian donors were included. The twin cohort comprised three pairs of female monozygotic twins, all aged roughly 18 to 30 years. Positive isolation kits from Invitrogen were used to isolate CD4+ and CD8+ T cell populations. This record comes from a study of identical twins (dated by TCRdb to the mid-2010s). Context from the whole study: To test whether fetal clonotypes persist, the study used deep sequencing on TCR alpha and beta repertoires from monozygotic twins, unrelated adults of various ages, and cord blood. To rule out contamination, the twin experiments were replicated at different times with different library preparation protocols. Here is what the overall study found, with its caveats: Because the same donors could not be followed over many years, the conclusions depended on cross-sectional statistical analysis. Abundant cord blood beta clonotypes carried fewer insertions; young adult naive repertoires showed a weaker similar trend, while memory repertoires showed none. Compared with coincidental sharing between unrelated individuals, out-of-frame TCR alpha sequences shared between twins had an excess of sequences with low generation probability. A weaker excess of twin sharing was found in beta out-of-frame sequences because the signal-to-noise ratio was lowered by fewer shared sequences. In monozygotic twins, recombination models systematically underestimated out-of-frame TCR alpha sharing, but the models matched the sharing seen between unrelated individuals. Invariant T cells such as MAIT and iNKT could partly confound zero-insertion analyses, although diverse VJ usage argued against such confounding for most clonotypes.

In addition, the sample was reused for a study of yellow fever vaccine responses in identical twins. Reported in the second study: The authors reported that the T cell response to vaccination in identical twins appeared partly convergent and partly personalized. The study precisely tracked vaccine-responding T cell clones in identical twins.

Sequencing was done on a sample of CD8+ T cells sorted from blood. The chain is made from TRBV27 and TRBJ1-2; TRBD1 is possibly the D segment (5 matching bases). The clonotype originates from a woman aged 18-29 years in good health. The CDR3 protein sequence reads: CASSLFDSSKGYGYTF. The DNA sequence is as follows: TGTGCCAGCAGTTTATTTGACAGTTCTAAGGGCTATGGCTACACCTTC.